This TCR beta chain is drawn from a study of cytomegalovirus exposure and HLA in healthy donors. After removal of 4 bases from V and 1 base from J, the junction contained 3 bases not matched to a gene. Per the germline V gene, CDR1 is SGHDT and CDR2 is YYEEEE. The CDR3 totals 14 residues. Only in-frame clones appear in the TCRdb table, and some are missing; sequencing was by immunoSEQ multiplex PCR. Seen here are about 120,000 clones, 88% observed once, and the top ten hold around 6%. The study, taken as a whole, reports: One later analysis, an examination of the roughly 130 validation repertoires, found that first-cohort TCR clusters tended to co-occur in them. Listed as cytomegalovirus-associated were 170 or so TCR beta chains.

Comments on this clone: The target antigen is unknown.

This sequence joins TRBV5-6 and TRBJ2-7, with 9 positions matching TRBD1. The sequence came from a woman aged 18 to 35 in good health and CMV-seropositive. What was sequenced was PBMCs. Here the CDR3 reads CASSPGTGSYEQYF. For the CDR3, the DNA is TGTGCCAGCAGCCCCGGGACAGGGTCCTACGAGCAGTACTTC.